What follows are 18 T cell receptor beta chains derived from one specimen sequenced in a study of cytomegalovirus exposure and HLA in healthy donors. Both 60 Vbeta primers and 13 Jbeta primers went into the PCR. The table came from immunoSEQ multiplex PCR; TCRdb's copy has only in-frame clones and leaves some out. The table shows approximately 110,000 clones, with roughly 80% occurring only once. Sequencing used PBMCs. The origin of the receptors is a middle-aged woman in good health and CMV-seropositive.

The chain joins TRBV5-1 to TRBJ2-3; D possibly corresponds to TRBD1 (5 bases). V was clipped by 4 bases and J by 6 bases, with 18 bases between them. CDR3 size: 15 residues. Germline V CDR1 and CDR2: SGHRS, YFSETQ. CDR3 protein: CASSPPIPGSDTQYF. DNA for the CDR3: TGCGCCAGCAGCCCCCCAATCCCAGGGTCGGATACGCAGTATTTT.

The chain has TRBV7-6 and TRBJ2-7, with 8 bases fitting TRBD2. Germline V lookup: CDR1 SGHVS, CDR2 FNYEAQ. The V gene end was trimmed by 5 bases and the J gene end by 4 bases; junction bases not matched to a gene: 4. The CDR3 is made up of 13 amino acids. CDR3 in DNA: TGTGCCAGCAGCCCGAGCGGGGGTTACGAGCAGTACTTC. Encoded protein: CASSPSGGYEQYF. Variable domain in full (rest from reference TRBV7-6 and TRBJ2-7): GAGVSQSPRYKVTKRGQDVALRCDPISGHVSLYWYRQALGQGPEFLTYFNYEAQQDKSGLPNDRFSAERPEGSISTLTIQRTEQRDSAMYRCASSPSGGYEQYFGPGTRLTVT.

The chain links TRBV5-5 to TRBJ2-7; 7 bases map to TRBD2. The CDR3 length is 18 residues. Trimming cost V 0 bases and J 0 bases; bases outside gene matches: 12. Germline CDR1 SGHKS, CDR2 YYEKEE (reference sequence). The CDR3 here is CASSLVAGFPASSYEQYF. CDR3 nucleotides: TGTGCCAGCAGCTTGGTAGCGGGCTTTCCTGCTAGCTCCTACGAGCAGTACTTC. The whole variable domain, filled in from reference TRBV5-5 and TRBJ2-7, reads DAGVTQSPTHLIKTRGQQVTLRCSPISGHKSVSWYQQVLGQGPQFIFQYYEKEERGRGNFPDRFSARQFPNYSSELNVNALLLGDSALYLCASSLVAGFPASSYEQYFGPGTRLTVT.

This chain links TRBV4-1 with TRBJ1-5, with D maybe TRBD1 (6 bases). Trimming pared 4 bases from V and 1 base from J, leaving 11 bases between. The CDR3 length is 15 residues. CDR1 and CDR2 (germline): MGHRA, YSYEKL. The CDR3 here is CASSPRGASNQPQHF. The CDR3 region has the DNA TGCGCCAGCAGCCCCCGGGGGGCAAGCAATCAGCCCCAGCATTTT.

This clone was seen only a few times. The genes are TRBV21-1 and TRBJ1-3. TRBV21-1 has pseudogene status. This CDR3 has 18 amino acids. The CDR3 DNA reads as TGTGCCAGCAGCAAAAAGGTTGGGACTCCCGGGTCCGGAAACACCATATATTTT. Its protein product is CASSKKVGTPGSGNTIYF.

This clone was seen a few times. The genes are TRBV25-1 and TRBJ1-1; 8 bases align to TRBD1. V lost 3 bases and J lost 1; bases outside the gene matches: 4. Germline CDR1 is MGHDK and CDR2 is SYGVNS. The CDR3 contains 15 residues. DNA for the CDR3: TGTGCCAGCAGTGAGATCGGGACAGGGAACACTGAAGCTTTCTTT. Its protein is CASSEIGTGNTEAFF.

The chain has TRBV2 and TRBJ1-1; D is unclear. CDR3 size: 15 residues. V gave up 7 bases and J gave up 0 bases, with 15 bases separating them. Germline assignment: CDR1 SNHLY and CDR2 FYNNEI. The CDR3 DNA follows: TGTGCCAGCACCGAATACAGCTTAATGAACACTGAAGCTTTCTTT. It specifies CASTEYSLMNTEAFF.

This clone is a singleton in its sample. V is TRBV5-1 and J is TRBJ1-3; D gene unclear. V lost 0 bases and J lost 2, with 12 bases in between. Per the germline V gene, CDR1 is SGHRS and CDR2 is YFSETQ. The CDR3 covers 16 residues. CDR3 sequence reads: CASSLGPGEAGNTIYF. In DNA, the CDR3 is TGCGCCAGCAGCTTGGGTCCCGGGGAGGCTGGAAACACCATATATTTT.

The J gene is TRBJ1-2, the V gene TRBV25-1; 8 bases are a match to TRBD1. The CDR3 is 15 amino acids. J was trimmed by 3 bases and V by 5 bases; bases with no gene match: 8. Germline values: CDR1 MGHDK, CDR2 SYGVNS. The CDR3 DNA is TGTGCCAGCAGTCGACAGGGGTCAGCACACTATGGCTACACCTTC. Translation gives CASSRQGSAHYGYTF.

Only one count was recorded for this clone. The chain combines TRBV28 with TRBJ1-4, with TRBD1 matching 10 bases. The CDR3 totals 16 residues. From germline, CDR1 is MDHEN and CDR2 SYDVKM. V shed 6 bases and J 4 bases; nucleotides not matched to a gene: 8. Here the CDR3 DNA reads TGTGCCAGCAGCCTAGGACAGGGGGGTTTTAATGAAAAACTGTTTTTT. It is translated as CASSLGQGGFNEKLFF.

The chain joins TRBV5-1 to TRBJ2-7; perhaps TRBD2 as D (6 bases). Per the germline V gene, CDR1 is SGHRS and CDR2 is YFSETQ. V lost 4 bases and J 2 bases, leaving 22 bases between the germline ends. CDR3 length equals 17 residues. Here the CDR3 reads CASSPSTGTANTYEQYF. CDR3 in DNA: TGCGCCAGCAGCCCCTCTACCGGGACTGCAAATACCTACGAGCAGTACTTC.

This rearrangement joins TRBV4-3 to TRBJ2-7; 7 bases map to TRBD1. Unmatched junction bases numbered 9, after V lost 0 bases and J lost 7 bases. CDR1 and CDR2 from the germline V gene are LGHNA and YSLEER. The CDR3 runs 15 residues. DNA of the CDR3: TGCGCCAGCAGCCAAGATAAGGGGGCGTTTCCGGAGCAGTACTTC. Translating gives CASSQDKGAFPEQYF.

The chain recombines TRBV15 with TRBJ2-5; 8 bases fit TRBD1. The junction had 4 bases not matched to a gene; V was cut back by 5 bases and J by 2 bases. This CDR3 contains 14 residues. Germline V CDR1 and CDR2: LNHNV, YYDKDF (reference sequence). The CDR3 loop is CATSWTGTQETQYF. CDR3 DNA: TGTGCCACCAGCTGGACAGGGACACAAGAGACCCAGTACTTC.

This clone occurred a few times. The chain has TRBV5-4 and TRBJ2-7; D not resolved. CDR3 length: 13 residues. Trimming left V 0 bases short and J 3 bases short, with 7 bases between. Per germline, CDR1 SGHNT and CDR2 YYREEE (reference sequence). CDR3 in DNA: TGTGCCAGCAGCTTGGGTCTCCTCTACGAGCAGTACTTC. Translation: CASSLGLLYEQYF.

This clone was seen only a few times. This CDR3 is CASSITGVLRDTQYF. CDR3 DNA: TGCGCCAGCAGCATAACAGGGGTCTTACGGGATACGCAGTATTTT. This sequence joins TRBV5-1 and TRBJ2-3, with 7 positions matching TRBD1. Germline V CDR1 and CDR2: SGHRS, YFSETQ. Trimming took 4 bases from V and 6 from J; bases not matched to a gene: 11. The CDR3 length is 15 residues.

The CDR3 protein is CASSVDPASANEQFF. For the CDR3, the DNA is TGTGCCAGCAGCGTAGATCCAGCTAGCGCAAATGAGCAGTTCTTC. V usage is TRBV9 and J usage is TRBJ2-1; weak D call: TRBD2 (6 bases). CDR3 length: 15 amino acids. V lost 0 bases and J lost 7, with 14 bases in between. Germline V gene lookup returns CDR1 SGDLS and CDR2 YYNGEE.

The gene calls are TRBV7-3 and TRBJ1-1, with a weak D call TRBD1 (6 bases). Trimming pared 5 bases from V and 3 bases from J, leaving 13 bases between. The CDR3 is made up of 14 amino acids. Per germline, CDR1 SGHTA and CDR2 FQGTGA. The CDR3 sequence: CASSARGEHTEAFF. Here the CDR3 DNA reads TGTGCCAGCAGCGCCAGGGGTGAGCACACTGAAGCTTTCTTT.

This clone was observed once. The rearrangement links TRBV11-3 to TRBJ2-2; a weak D match, TRBD1 (6 bases). This CDR3 is built from 15 residues. Per the germline V gene, CDR1 is SGHNT and CDR2 is YENEEA. Between the trimmed V and J ends, which lost 4 bases and 2 bases, there was a span of 11 bases. The CDR3 coding sequence is TGTGCCAGCAGCTCCCGGGACACAAACACCGGGGAGCTGTTTTTT. This gives the protein CASSSRDTNTGELFF.